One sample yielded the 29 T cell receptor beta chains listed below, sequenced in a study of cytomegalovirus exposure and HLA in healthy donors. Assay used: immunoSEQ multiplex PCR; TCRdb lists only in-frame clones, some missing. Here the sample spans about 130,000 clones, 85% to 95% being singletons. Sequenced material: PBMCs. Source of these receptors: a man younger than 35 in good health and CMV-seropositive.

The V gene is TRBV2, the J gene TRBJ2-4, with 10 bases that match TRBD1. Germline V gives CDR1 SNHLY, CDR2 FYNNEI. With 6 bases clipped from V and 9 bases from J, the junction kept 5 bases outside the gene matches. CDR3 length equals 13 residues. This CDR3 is CASSAGQGIIQYF. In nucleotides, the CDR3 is TGTGCCAGCAGCGCGGGACAGGGGATCATTCAGTACTTC.

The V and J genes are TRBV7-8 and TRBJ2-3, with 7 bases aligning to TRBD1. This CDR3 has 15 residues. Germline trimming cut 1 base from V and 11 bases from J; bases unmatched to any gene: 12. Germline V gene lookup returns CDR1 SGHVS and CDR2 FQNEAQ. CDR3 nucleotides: TGTGCCAGCAGCTTAGGGGGACAGCCCCTGATAGGGCAGTATTTT. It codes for CASSLGGQPLIGQYF.

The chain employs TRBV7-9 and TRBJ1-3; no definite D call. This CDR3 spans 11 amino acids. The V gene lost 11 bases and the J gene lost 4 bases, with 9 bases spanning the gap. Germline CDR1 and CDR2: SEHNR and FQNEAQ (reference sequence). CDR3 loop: CAYTPGNTIYF. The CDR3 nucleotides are TGTGCCTACACACCGGGAAACACCATATATTTT.

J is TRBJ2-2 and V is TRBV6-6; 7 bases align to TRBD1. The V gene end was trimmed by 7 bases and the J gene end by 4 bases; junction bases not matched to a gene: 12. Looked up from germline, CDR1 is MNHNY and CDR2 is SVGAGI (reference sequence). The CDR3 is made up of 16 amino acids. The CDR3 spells CASILDREAGTGELFF. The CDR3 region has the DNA TGTGCCAGCATCCTCGACAGGGAAGCAGGCACCGGGGAGCTGTTTTTT.

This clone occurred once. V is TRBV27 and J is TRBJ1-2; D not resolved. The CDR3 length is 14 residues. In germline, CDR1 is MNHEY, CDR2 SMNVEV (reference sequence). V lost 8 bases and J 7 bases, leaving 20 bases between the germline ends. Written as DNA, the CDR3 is TGTGCCAGCCGACGTGTTGGCGGATACGCTGGCTACACCTTC. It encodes CASRRVGGYAGYTF.

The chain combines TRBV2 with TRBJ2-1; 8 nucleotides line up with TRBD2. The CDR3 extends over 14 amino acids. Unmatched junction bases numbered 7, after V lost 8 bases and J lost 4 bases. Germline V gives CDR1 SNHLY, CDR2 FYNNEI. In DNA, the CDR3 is TGTGCCAGCTCTTTAGCGGGAACTTACAATGAGCAGTTCTTC. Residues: CASSLAGTYNEQFF. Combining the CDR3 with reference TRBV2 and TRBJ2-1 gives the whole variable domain EPEVTQTPSHQVTQMGQEVILRCVPISNHLYFYWYRQILGQKVEFLVSFYNNEISEKSEIFDDQFSVERPDGSNFTLKIRSTKLEDSAMYFCASSLAGTYNEQFFGPGTRLTVL.

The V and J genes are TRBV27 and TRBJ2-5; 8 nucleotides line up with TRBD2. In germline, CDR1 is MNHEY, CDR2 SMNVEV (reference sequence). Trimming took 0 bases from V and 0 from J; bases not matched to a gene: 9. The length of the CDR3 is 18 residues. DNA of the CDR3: TGTGCCAGCAGTTTATCGGGCCCGGGTAGCGGGAACCAAGAGACCCAGTACTTC. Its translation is CASSLSGPGSGNQETQYF.

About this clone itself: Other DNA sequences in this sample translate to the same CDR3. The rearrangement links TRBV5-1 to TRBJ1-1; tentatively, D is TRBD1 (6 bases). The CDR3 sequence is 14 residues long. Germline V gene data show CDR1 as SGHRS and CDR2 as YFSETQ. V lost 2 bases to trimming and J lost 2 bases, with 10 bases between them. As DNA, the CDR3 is TGCGCCAGCAGCTTAGACAGGCTAAACACTGAAGCTTTCTTT. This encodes CASSLDRLNTEAFF.

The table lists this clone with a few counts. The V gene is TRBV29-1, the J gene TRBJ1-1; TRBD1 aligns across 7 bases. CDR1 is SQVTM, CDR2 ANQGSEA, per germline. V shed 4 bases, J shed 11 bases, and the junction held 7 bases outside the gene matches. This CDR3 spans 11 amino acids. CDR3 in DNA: TGCAGCGTTGTCTCGACAGGGCGGGCTTTCTTT. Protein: CSVVSTGRAFF. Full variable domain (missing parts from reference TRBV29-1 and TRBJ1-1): SAVISQKPSRDICQRGTSLTIQCQVDSQVTMMFWYRQQPGQSLTLIATANQGSEATYESGFVIDKFPISRPNLTFSTLTVSNMSPEDSSIYLCSVVSTGRAFFGQGTRLTVV.

This CDR3 reads CASSLDRGYEQYF. DNA of the CDR3: TGTGCCAGCAGCTTGGACAGGGGGTACGAGCAGTACTTC. This chain uses TRBV5-4 with TRBJ2-7; 8 nucleotides agree with TRBD1. There are 13 residues in the CDR3. Trimming removed 0 bases from V and 4 bases from J; junction bases left unmatched: 0. Germline V gives CDR1 SGHNT, CDR2 YYREEE (reference sequence).

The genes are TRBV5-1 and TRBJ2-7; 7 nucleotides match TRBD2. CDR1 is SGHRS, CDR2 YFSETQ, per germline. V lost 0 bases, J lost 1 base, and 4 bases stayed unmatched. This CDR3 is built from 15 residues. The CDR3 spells CASSLAGLVSYEQYF. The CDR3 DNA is TGCGCCAGCAGCTTGGCTGGACTAGTATCCTACGAGCAGTACTTC. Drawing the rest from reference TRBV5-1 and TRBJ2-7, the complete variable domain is KAGVTQTPRYLIKTRGQQVTLSCSPISGHRSVSWYQQTPGQGLQFLFEYFSETQRNKGNFPGRFSGRQFSNSRSEMNVSTLELGDSALYLCASSLAGLVSYEQYFGPGTRLTVT.

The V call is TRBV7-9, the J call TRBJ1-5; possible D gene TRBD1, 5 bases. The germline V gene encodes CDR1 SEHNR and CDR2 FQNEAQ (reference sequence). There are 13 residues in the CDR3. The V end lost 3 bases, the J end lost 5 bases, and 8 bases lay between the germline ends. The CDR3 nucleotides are TGTGCCAGCAGCTTCCAGGGCGATCAGCCCCAGCATTTT. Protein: CASSFQGDQPQHF.

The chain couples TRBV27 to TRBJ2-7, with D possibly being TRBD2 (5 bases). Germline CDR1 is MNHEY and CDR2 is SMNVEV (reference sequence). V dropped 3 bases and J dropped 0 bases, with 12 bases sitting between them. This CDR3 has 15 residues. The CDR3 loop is CASSFVGASSYEQYF. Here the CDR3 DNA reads TGTGCCAGCAGTTTTGTGGGAGCCAGCTCCTACGAGCAGTACTTC.

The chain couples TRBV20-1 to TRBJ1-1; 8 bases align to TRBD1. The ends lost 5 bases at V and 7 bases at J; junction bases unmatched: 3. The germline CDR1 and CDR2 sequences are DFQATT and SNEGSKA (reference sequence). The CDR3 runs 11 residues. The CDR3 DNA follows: TGCAGTGCTTACAGGGGGGGTGAAGCTTTCTTT. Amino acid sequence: CSAYRGGEAFF.

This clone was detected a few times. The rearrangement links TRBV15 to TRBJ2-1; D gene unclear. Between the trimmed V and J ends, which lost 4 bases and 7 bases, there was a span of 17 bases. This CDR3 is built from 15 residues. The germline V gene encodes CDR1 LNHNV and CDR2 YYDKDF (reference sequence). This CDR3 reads CATSTRPKTGNEQFF. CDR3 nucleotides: TGTGCCACCAGCACACGGCCCAAGACTGGGAATGAGCAGTTCTTC.

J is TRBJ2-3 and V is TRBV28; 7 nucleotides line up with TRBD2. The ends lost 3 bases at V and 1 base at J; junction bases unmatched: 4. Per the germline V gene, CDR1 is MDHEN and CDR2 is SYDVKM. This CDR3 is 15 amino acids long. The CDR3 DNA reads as TGTGCCAGCAGTTTGGGACTATCCCGCACAGATACGCAGTATTTT. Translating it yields CASSLGLSRTDTQYF.

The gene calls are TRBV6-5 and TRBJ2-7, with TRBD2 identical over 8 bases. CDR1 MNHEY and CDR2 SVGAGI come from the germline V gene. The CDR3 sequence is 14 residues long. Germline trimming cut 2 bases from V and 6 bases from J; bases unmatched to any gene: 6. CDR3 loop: CASSYSLAGSEQYF. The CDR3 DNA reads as TGTGCCAGCAGTTACAGCCTAGCGGGTTCCGAGCAGTACTTC.

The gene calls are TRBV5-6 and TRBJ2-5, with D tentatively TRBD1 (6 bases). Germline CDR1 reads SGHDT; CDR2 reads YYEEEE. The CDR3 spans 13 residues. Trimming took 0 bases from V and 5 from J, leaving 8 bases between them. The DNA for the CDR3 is TGTGCCAGCAGCTTGGGTAGGGGGGAGACCCAGTACTTC. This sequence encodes CASSLGRGETQYF.

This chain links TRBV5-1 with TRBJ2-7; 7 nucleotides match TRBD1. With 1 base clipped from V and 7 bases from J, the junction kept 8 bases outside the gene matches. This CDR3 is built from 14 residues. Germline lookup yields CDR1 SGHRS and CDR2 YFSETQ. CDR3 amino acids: CASSLTAGGWEQYF. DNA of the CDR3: TGCGCCAGCAGCTTGACTGCAGGGGGTTGGGAGCAGTACTTC. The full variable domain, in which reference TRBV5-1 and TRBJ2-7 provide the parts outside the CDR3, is KAGVTQTPRYLIKTRGQQVTLSCSPISGHRSVSWYQQTPGQGLQFLFEYFSETQRNKGNFPGRFSGRQFSNSRSEMNVSTLELGDSALYLCASSLTAGGWEQYFGPGTRLTVT.

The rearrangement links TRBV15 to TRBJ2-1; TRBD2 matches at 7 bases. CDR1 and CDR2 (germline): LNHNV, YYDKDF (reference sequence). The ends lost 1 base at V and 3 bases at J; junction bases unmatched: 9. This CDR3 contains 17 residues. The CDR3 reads CATSRGGASGNYNEQFF. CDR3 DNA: TGTGCCACCAGCAGAGGCGGGGCTAGCGGAAACTACAATGAGCAGTTCTTC.

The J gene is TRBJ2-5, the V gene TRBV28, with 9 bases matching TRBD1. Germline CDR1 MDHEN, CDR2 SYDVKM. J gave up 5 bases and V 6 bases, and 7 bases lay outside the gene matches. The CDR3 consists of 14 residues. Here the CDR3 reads CASSSGQGTETQYF. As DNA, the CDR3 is TGTGCCAGCAGCTCGGGACAGGGTACGGAGACCCAGTACTTC.

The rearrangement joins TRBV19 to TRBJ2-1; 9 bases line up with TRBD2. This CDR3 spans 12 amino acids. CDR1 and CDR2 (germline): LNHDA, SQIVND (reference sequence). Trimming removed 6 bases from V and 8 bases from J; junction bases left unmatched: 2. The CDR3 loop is CASSRTSDEQFF. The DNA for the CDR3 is TGTGCCAGTAGCCGGACTAGCGATGAGCAGTTCTTC.

CDR3 sequence: CASSLARAGLGNEQFF. The CDR3 region has the DNA TGCGCCAGCAGCTTGGCCCGGGCAGGGCTAGGGAATGAGCAGTTCTTC. This chain connects TRBV5-1 to TRBJ2-1; D perhaps matches TRBD1 (5 bases). Trimming left V 0 bases short and J 7 bases short, with 17 bases between. The germline V gene encodes CDR1 SGHRS and CDR2 YFSETQ. The CDR3 length is 16 residues.

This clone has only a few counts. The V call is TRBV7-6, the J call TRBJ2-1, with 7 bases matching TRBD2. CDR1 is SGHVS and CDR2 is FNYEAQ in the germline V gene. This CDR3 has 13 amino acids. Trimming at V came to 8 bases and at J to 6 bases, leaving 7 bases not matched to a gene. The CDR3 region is CASRTAGFNEQFF. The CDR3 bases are TGTGCCAGCCGAACAGCGGGATTCAATGAGCAGTTCTTC.

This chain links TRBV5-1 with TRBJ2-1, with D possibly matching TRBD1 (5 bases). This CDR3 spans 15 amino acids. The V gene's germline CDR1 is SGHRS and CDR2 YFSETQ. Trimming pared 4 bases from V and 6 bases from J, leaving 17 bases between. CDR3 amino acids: CASSRTGDNSNEQFF. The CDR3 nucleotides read TGCGCCAGCAGCAGAACAGGAGACAATTCCAATGAGCAGTTCTTC.

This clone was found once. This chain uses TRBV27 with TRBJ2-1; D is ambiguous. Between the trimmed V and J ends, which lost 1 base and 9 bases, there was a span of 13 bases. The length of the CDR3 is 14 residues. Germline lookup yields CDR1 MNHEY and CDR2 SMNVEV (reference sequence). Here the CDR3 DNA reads TGTGCCAGCAGTTTATTTGCAGGCGACGGTGAGCAGTTCTTC. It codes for CASSLFAGDGEQFF.

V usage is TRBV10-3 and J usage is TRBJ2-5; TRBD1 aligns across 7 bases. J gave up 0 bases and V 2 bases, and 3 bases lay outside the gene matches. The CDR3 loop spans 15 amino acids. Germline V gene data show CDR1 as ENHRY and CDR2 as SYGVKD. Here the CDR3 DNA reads TGTGCCATCAGTGAGAGGGACAGTGACCAAGAGACCCAGTACTTC. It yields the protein CAISERDSDQETQYF.

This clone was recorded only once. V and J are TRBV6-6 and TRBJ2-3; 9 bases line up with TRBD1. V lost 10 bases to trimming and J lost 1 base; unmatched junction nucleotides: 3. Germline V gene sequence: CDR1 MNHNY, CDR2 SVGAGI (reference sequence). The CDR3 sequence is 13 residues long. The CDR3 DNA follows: TGTGCCACCCGGGACAGGGGCACAGATACGCAGTATTTT. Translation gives CATRDRGTDTQYF.

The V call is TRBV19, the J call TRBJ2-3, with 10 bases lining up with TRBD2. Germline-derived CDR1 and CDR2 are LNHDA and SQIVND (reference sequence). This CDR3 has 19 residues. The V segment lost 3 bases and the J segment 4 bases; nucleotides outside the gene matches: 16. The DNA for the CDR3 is TGTGCCAGTAGTATCATTTTCGGGGCTAGCGGGAGAAAGGCAGATACGCAGTATTTT. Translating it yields CASSIIFGASGRKADTQYF.